One TCR beta chain is described in this entry. Its specificity is not known. This record belongs to a study of shared clonotypes between healthy human individuals. With 4 bases clipped from V and 5 bases from J, the junction kept 5 bases outside the gene matches. The CDR3 is made up of 14 amino acids. Per the germline V gene, CDR1 is LNHNV and CDR2 is YYDKDF (reference sequence). Study-wide findings and caveats: Researchers found naive subsets generally carried larger estimated richness than memory subsets. Donor clonotype sharing was expected to depend on sequencing depth.

As handled by the study authors: Junction-only sequences produced by ImmunoSEQ had no quality scores, so filtering differed. Method: immunoSEQ multiplex PCR; TCRdb's copy keeps in-frame clones and lacks some. That table furnishes V, J and clone size, whereas the DNA furnished D and trimming. Of about 100,000 clones in the sample, around 68% were seen once. Nashville, Tennessee was home to all donors, each a Caucasian adult. Sequenced input: memory CD8+ T cells sorted from blood. Documented subset: CD45RO+ cells pooled with CCR7-negative TemRA cells. This chain connects TRBV15 to TRBJ1-5, with 7 bases lining up with TRBD1. The receptor was derived from a man aged 25 to 45 in good health. CDR3 nucleotides: TGTGCCACCAGCACTGGGACAGCCCATCAGCCCCAGCATTTT. Translation gives CATSTGTAHQPQHF.